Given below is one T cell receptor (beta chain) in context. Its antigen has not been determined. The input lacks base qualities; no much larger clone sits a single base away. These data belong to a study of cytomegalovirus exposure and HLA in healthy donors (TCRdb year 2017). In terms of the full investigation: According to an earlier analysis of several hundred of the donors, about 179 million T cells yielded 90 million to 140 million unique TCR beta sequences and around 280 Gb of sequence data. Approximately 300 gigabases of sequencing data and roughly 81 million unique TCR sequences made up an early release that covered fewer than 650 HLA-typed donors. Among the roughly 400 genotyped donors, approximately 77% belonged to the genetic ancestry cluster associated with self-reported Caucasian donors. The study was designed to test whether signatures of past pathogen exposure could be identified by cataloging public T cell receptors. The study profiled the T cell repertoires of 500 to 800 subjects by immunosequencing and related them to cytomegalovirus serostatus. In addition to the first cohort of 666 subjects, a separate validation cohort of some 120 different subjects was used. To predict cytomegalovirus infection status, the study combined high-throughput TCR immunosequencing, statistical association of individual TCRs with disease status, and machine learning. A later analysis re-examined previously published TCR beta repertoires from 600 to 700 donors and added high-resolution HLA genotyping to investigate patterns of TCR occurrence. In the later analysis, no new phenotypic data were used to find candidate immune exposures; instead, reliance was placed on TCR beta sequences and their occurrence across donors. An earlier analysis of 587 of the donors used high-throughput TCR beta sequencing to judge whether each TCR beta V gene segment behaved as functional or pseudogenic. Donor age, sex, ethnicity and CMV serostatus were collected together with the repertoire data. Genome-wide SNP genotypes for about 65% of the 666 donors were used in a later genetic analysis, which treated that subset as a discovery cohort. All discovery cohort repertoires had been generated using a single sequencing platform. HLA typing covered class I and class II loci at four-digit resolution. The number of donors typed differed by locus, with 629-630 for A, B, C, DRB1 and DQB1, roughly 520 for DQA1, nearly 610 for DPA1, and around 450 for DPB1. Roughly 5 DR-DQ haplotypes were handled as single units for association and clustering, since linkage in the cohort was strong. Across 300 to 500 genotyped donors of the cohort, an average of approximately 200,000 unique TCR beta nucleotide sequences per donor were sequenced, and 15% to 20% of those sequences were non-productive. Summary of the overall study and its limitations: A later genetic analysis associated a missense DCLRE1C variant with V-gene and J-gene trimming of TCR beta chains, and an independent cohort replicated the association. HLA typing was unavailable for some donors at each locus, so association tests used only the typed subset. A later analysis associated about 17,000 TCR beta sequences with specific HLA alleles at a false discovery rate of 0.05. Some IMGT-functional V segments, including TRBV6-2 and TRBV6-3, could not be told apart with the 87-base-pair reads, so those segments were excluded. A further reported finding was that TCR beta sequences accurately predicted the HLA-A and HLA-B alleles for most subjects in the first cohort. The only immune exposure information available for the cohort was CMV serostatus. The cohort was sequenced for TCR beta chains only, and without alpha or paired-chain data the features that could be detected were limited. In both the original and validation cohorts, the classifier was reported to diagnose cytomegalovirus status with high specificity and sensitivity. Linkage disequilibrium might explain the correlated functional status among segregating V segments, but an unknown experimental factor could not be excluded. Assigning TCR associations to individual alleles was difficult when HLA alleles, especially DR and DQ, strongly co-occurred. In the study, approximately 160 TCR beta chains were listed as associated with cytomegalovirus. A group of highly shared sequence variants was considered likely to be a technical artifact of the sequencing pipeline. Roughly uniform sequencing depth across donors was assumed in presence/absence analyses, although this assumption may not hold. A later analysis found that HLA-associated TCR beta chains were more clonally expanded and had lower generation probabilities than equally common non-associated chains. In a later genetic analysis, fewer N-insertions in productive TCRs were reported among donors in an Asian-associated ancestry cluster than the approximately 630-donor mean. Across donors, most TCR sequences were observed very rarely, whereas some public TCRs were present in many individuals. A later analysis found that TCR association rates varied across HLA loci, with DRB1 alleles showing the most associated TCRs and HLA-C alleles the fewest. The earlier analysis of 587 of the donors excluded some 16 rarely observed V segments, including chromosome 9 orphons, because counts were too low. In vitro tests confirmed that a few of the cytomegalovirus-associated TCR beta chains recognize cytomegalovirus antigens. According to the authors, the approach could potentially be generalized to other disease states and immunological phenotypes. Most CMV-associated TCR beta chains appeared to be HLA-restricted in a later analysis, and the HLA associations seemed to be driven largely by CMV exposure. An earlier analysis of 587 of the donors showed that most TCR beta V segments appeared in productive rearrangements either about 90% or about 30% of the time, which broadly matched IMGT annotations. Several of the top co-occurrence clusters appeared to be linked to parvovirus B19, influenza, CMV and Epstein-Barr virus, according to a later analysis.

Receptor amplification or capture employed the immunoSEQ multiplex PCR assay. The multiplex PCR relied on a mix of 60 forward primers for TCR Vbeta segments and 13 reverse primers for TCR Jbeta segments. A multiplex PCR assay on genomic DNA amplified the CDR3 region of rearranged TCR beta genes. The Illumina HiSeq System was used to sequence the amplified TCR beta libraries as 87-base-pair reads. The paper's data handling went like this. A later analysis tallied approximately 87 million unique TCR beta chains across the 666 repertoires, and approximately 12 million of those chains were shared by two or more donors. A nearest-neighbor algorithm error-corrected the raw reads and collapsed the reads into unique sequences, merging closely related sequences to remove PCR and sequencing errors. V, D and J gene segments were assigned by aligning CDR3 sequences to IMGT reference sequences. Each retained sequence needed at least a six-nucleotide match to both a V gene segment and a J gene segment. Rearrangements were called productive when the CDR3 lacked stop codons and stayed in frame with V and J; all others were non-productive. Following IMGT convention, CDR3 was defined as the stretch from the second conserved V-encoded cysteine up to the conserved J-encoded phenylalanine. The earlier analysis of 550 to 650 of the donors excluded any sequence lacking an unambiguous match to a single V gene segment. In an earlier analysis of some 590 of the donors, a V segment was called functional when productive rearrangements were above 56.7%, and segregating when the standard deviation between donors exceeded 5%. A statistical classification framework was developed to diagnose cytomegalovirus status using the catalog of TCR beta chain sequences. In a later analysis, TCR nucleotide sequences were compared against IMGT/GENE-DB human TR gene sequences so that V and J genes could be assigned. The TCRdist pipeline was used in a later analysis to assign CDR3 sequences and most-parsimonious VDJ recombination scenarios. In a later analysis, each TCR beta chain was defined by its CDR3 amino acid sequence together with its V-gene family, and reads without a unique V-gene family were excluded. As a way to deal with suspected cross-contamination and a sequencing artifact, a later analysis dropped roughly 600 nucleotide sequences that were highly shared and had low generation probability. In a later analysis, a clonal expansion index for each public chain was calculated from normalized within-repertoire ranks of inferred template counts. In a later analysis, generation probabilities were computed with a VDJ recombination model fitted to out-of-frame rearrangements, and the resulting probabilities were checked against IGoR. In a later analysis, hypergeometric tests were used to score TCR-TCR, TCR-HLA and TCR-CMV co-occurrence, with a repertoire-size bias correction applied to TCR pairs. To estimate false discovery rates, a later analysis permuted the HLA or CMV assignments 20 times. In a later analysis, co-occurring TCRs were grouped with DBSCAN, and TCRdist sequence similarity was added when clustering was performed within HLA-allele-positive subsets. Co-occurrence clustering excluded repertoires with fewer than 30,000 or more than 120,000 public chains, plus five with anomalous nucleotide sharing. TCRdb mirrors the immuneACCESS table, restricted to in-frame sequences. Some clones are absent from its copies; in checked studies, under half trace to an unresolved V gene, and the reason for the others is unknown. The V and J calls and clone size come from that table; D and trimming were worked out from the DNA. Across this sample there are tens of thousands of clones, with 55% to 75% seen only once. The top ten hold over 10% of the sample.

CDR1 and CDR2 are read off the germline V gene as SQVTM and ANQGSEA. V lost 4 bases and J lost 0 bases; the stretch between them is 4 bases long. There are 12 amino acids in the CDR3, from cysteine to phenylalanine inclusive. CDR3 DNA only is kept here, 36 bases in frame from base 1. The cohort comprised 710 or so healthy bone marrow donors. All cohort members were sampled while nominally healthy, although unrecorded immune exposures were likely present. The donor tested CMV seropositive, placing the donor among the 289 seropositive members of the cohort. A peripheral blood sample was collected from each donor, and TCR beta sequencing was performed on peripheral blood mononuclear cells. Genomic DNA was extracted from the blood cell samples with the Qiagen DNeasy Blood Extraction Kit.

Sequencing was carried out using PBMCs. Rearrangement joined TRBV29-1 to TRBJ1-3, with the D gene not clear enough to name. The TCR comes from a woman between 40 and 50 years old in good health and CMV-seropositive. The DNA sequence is TGCAGCGTTGCCAGCTCTGGAAACACCATATATTTT. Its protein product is CSVASSGNTIYF.